This is a list of T cell receptor beta chains from one sample in a study of T cells in Graves' hyperthyroidism and ophthalmopathy. Using its own MiXCR run on the multiplex PCR reads, TCRdb lists one record per CDR3 protein. The sample shows approximately 300,000 distinct CDR3 sequences, approximately 17% of them seen only once. The material sequenced was blood. Source of these receptors: a man aged 30-40 years with Graves' hyperthyroidism. The CDR3 runs from the conserved cysteine through the conserved F or W. Fields, in order: V gene, D gene, J gene, clone size, CDR3 protein, CDR3 DNA. D genes are given only for firm matches. Rows give clone size only sometimes, using once, few, many, or a class for an expanded clone.

v_call: TRBV10-2
d_call: -
j_call: TRBJ2-1
clone_size: -
cdr3_aa: CASSGGNEQFF
cdr3_nt: TGCGCCAGCAGTGGTGGGAATGAGCAGTTCTTC

v_call: TRBV5-1
d_call: -
j_call: TRBJ2-3
clone_size: many
cdr3_aa: CASSLMTESPDTQYF
cdr3_nt: TGCGCCAGCAGCTTGATGACAGAGTCGCCAGATACGCAGTATTTT

v_call: TRBV28
d_call: TRBD1
j_call: TRBJ1-1
clone_size: many
cdr3_aa: CASSRWTGAASTEAFF
cdr3_nt: TGTGCCAGCAGTCGCTGGACAGGGGCCGCGAGCACTGAAGCTTTCTTT

v_call: TRBV5-1
d_call: TRBD1
j_call: TRBJ2-7
clone_size: -
cdr3_aa: CASSLRLDRPLEQYF
cdr3_nt: TGCGCCAGCAGCTTGAGGTTGGACAGGCCCTTAGAGCAGTACTTC

v_call: TRBV6-1
d_call: -
j_call: TRBJ2-5
clone_size: many
cdr3_aa: CASSEGTSETQYF
cdr3_nt: TGTGCCAGCAGTGAAGGCACCTCGGAGACCCAGTACTTC

v_call: TRBV5-1
d_call: -
j_call: TRBJ2-1
clone_size: many
cdr3_aa: CASSPQGIHEQFF
cdr3_nt: TGCGCCAGCAGCCCACAGGGTATCCATGAGCAGTTCTTC

v_call: TRBV4-1
d_call: TRBD1
j_call: TRBJ1-1
clone_size: many
cdr3_aa: CASSPWDRLVTEAFF
cdr3_nt: TGCGCCAGCAGCCCCTGGGACAGGTTGGTCACTGAAGCTTTCTTT

v_call: TRBV5-5
d_call: TRBD2
j_call: TRBJ2-7
clone_size: -
cdr3_aa: CASSFGTTYEQHF
cdr3_nt: TGTGCCAGCAGCTTCGGGACTACCTACGAGCAGCACTTC

v_call: TRBV12-3/TRBV12-4
d_call: TRBD1
j_call: TRBJ2-3
clone_size: many
cdr3_aa: CASSFMGQSTDTQYF
cdr3_nt: TGTGCCAGCAGTTTTATGGGACAGAGCACAGATACGCAGTATTTT

v_call: TRBV29-1
d_call: -
j_call: TRBJ2-3
clone_size: -
cdr3_aa: CSVQVLDTQYF
cdr3_nt: TGCAGCGTTCAGGTCCTCGATACGCAGTATTTT

v_call: TRBV12-3/TRBV12-4
d_call: -
j_call: TRBJ2-3
clone_size: few
cdr3_aa: CASSPDYTQYF
cdr3_nt: TGTGCCAGCAGTCCCGACTATACGCAGTATTTT

v_call: TRBV11-3
d_call: -
j_call: TRBJ2-1
clone_size: many
cdr3_aa: CASSLGEWQFF
cdr3_nt: TGTGCCAGCAGCTTGGGGGAGTGGCAGTTCTTC

v_call: TRBV10-1
d_call: -
j_call: TRBJ2-4
clone_size: few
cdr3_aa: CASTQDSAKNIQYF
cdr3_nt: TGCGCCAGCACCCAAGATTCAGCCAAAAACATTCAGTACTTC

v_call: TRBV3-1
d_call: TRBD2
j_call: TRBJ2-7
clone_size: many
cdr3_aa: CASSQGPLAGHEQYF
cdr3_nt: TGTGCCAGCAGCCAAGGTCCGCTAGCGGGTCACGAGCAGTACTTC

v_call: TRBV27
d_call: -
j_call: TRBJ2-7
clone_size: many
cdr3_aa: CASSLLLTSYEQYF
cdr3_nt: TGTGCCAGCAGTTTATTGCTGACCTCCTACGAGCAGTACTTC

v_call: TRBV24-1
d_call: -
j_call: TRBJ2-3
clone_size: many
cdr3_aa: CATGSASDTQYF
cdr3_nt: TGTGCCACCGGCTCCGCATCAGATACGCAGTATTTT

v_call: TRBV5-6
d_call: TRBD2
j_call: TRBJ2-7
clone_size: many
cdr3_aa: CASSSRLAAHYEQYF
cdr3_nt: TGTGCCAGCAGCTCCAGACTAGCGGCTCACTACGAGCAGTACTTC

v_call: TRBV12-3/TRBV12-4
d_call: -
j_call: TRBJ2-7
clone_size: many
cdr3_aa: CASSFGLAPEQYF
cdr3_nt: TGTGCCAGCAGTTTCGGGCTAGCGCCCGAGCAGTACTTC

v_call: TRBV28
d_call: TRBD2
j_call: TRBJ2-7
clone_size: many
cdr3_aa: CASSLIAGGVYEQYF
cdr3_nt: TGTGCCAGCAGTTTGATAGCGGGAGGCGTCTACGAGCAGTACTTC

v_call: TRBV29-1
d_call: -
j_call: TRBJ2-7
clone_size: few
cdr3_aa: CSVTPDSSYEQYF
cdr3_nt: TGCAGCGTGACACCTGACAGCTCCTACGAGCAGTACTTC

v_call: TRBV12-3/TRBV12-4
d_call: -
j_call: TRBJ2-1
clone_size: many
cdr3_aa: CASSPEWNYNEQFF
cdr3_nt: TGTGCCAGCAGTCCCGAGTGGAACTACAATGAGCAGTTCTTC

v_call: TRBV3-1
d_call: -
j_call: TRBJ2-7
clone_size: many
cdr3_aa: CASSQERVAYEQYF
cdr3_nt: TGTGCCAGCAGCCAAGAGAGGGTAGCCTACGAGCAGTACTTC

v_call: TRBV11-3
d_call: -
j_call: TRBJ1-4
clone_size: -
cdr3_aa: CASSTGLGREKLFF
cdr3_nt: TGTGCCAGCAGCACCGGACTAGGACGTGAAAAACTGTTTTTT

v_call: TRBV5-4
d_call: TRBD2
j_call: TRBJ2-3
clone_size: -
cdr3_aa: CASSRLAGGNGDTQYF
cdr3_nt: TGTGCCAGCAGCCGACTAGCGGGAGGGAATGGAGATACGCAGTATTTT

v_call: TRBV20-1
d_call: -
j_call: TRBJ1-5
clone_size: few
cdr3_aa: CSARGGGWPQHF
cdr3_nt: TGCAGTGCCCGGGGGGGGGGCTGGCCCCAGCATTTT

v_call: TRBV28
d_call: TRBD2
j_call: TRBJ2-1
clone_size: many
cdr3_aa: CASSLLGLAGDNEQFF
cdr3_nt: TGTGCCAGCAGTTTACTGGGACTAGCGGGTGATAATGAGCAGTTCTTC

v_call: TRBV29-1
d_call: -
j_call: TRBJ2-7
clone_size: -
cdr3_aa: CSVRSGLAYEQYF
cdr3_nt: TGCAGCGTCCGATCCGGGTTAGCCTACGAGCAGTACTTC

v_call: TRBV4-1
d_call: TRBD2
j_call: TRBJ2-3
clone_size: -
cdr3_aa: CASSQGGTSSIADTQYF
cdr3_nt: TGCGCCAGCAGCCAAGGGGGGACTAGCAGTATAGCAGATACGCAGTATTTT

v_call: TRBV28
d_call: TRBD2
j_call: TRBJ2-7
clone_size: many
cdr3_aa: CASSLRGLGEQYF
cdr3_nt: TGTGCCAGCAGTTTAAGGGGACTAGGGGAGCAGTACTTC

v_call: TRBV20-1
d_call: TRBD2
j_call: TRBJ2-7
clone_size: -
cdr3_aa: CSVATGTSGYEQYF
cdr3_nt: TGCAGTGTTGCGACCGGGACTAGCGGGTACGAGCAGTACTTC

v_call: TRBV7-9
d_call: -
j_call: TRBJ1-3
clone_size: few
cdr3_aa: CASSSRSATGNTIYF
cdr3_nt: TGTGCCAGCAGCTCCCGTAGCGCAACCGGAAACACCATATATTTT

v_call: TRBV6-1
d_call: -
j_call: TRBJ1-1
clone_size: -
cdr3_aa: CASSVRGAVWTEAFF
cdr3_nt: TGTGCCAGCAGTGTTCGGGGGGCGGTTTGGACTGAAGCTTTCTTT

v_call: TRBV10-1
d_call: -
j_call: TRBJ2-2
clone_size: -
cdr3_aa: CASSESNTGELFF
cdr3_nt: TGCGCCAGCAGTGAATCGAACACCGGGGAGCTGTTTTTT

v_call: TRBV12-3/TRBV12-4
d_call: -
j_call: TRBJ1-2
clone_size: -
cdr3_aa: CASSLDPGALYGYTF
cdr3_nt: TGTGCCAGCAGTTTAGACCCAGGGGCCCTCTATGGCTACACCTTC

v_call: TRBV5-4
d_call: -
j_call: TRBJ1-1
clone_size: -
cdr3_aa: CASCSPTTLNTEAFF
cdr3_nt: TGTGCCAGCTGCAGCCCGACTACCCTGAACACTGAAGCTTTCTTT

v_call: TRBV28
d_call: -
j_call: TRBJ2-7
clone_size: many
cdr3_aa: CASSFRNRVGEQYF
cdr3_nt: TGTGCCAGCAGTTTTCGGAACAGGGTTGGCGAGCAGTACTTC

v_call: TRBV7-9
d_call: TRBD1
j_call: TRBJ2-3
clone_size: many
cdr3_aa: CASSKTTGGLLTDTQYF
cdr3_nt: TGTGCCAGCAGCAAGACGACAGGGGGGCTCCTCACAGATACGCAGTATTTT

v_call: TRBV16
d_call: -
j_call: TRBJ1-2
clone_size: many
cdr3_aa: CASSQSADGYTF
cdr3_nt: TGTGCCAGCAGCCAATCTGCCGATGGCTACACCTTC

v_call: TRBV30
d_call: -
j_call: TRBJ2-2
clone_size: many
cdr3_aa: CASKWTIPGELFF
cdr3_nt: TGTGCATCAAAATGGACTATCCCCGGGGAGCTGTTTTTT

v_call: TRBV2
d_call: -
j_call: TRBJ1-5
clone_size: many
cdr3_aa: CASSYTNQPQHF
cdr3_nt: TGTGCCAGCAGTTATACCAATCAGCCCCAGCATTTT

v_call: TRBV6-1
d_call: TRBD2
j_call: TRBJ2-2
clone_size: few
cdr3_aa: CASRGRAGELFF
cdr3_nt: TGTGCCAGCAGGGGGAGGGCCGGGGAGCTGTTTTTT

v_call: TRBV30
d_call: -
j_call: TRBJ2-3
clone_size: many
cdr3_aa: CAWSVYGASTDTQYF
cdr3_nt: TGTGCCTGGAGTGTATATGGTGCGAGCACAGATACGCAGTATTTT

v_call: TRBV5-1
d_call: -
j_call: TRBJ1-2
clone_size: many
cdr3_aa: CASSQPAEYGYTF
cdr3_nt: TGCGCCAGCAGCCAACCCGCGGAATATGGCTACACCTTC

v_call: TRBV12-3/TRBV12-4
d_call: -
j_call: TRBJ2-1
clone_size: few
cdr3_aa: CASSSSNTNEQFF
cdr3_nt: TGTGCCAGCAGTTCCTCTAACACGAATGAGCAGTTCTTC

v_call: TRBV11-2
d_call: -
j_call: TRBJ2-2
clone_size: many
cdr3_aa: CASSGGATWELFF
cdr3_nt: TGTGCCAGCAGCGGTGGGGCGACCTGGGAGCTGTTTTTT

v_call: TRBV3-1
d_call: -
j_call: TRBJ1-2
clone_size: -
cdr3_aa: CASSHRRFNYGYTF
cdr3_nt: TGTGCCAGCAGCCATCGCCGGTTTAACTATGGCTACACCTTC

v_call: TRBV25-1
d_call: TRBD2
j_call: TRBJ2-3
clone_size: few
cdr3_aa: CASSDTSGPTDTQYF
cdr3_nt: TGTGCCAGCAGTGACACTAGCGGGCCCACAGATACGCAGTATTTT

v_call: TRBV3-1
d_call: -
j_call: TRBJ2-5
clone_size: many
cdr3_aa: CASSQEAGVETQYF
cdr3_nt: TGTGCCAGCAGCCAAGAAGCTGGAGTGGAGACCCAGTACTTC

v_call: TRBV2
d_call: TRBD1
j_call: TRBJ1-2
clone_size: many
cdr3_aa: CASSRDSTYGYSF
cdr3_nt: TGTGCCAGCAGTAGGGACAGCACCTATGGCTACAGCTTC

v_call: TRBV24-1
d_call: TRBD2
j_call: TRBJ2-2
clone_size: many
cdr3_aa: CATSDRLAGDTGELFF
cdr3_nt: TGTGCCACCAGTGATCGACTAGCGGGAGACACCGGGGAGCTGTTTTTT

v_call: TRBV5-5
d_call: TRBD1
j_call: TRBJ2-2
clone_size: few
cdr3_aa: CASSWKGTGNTGELFF
cdr3_nt: TGTGCCAGCAGCTGGAAAGGGACAGGGAACACCGGGGAGCTGTTTTTT

v_call: TRBV4-1
d_call: -
j_call: TRBJ1-1
clone_size: -
cdr3_aa: CASSLDGTMNTEAFF
cdr3_nt: TGCGCCAGCAGCTTGGACGGAACGATGAACACTGAAGCTTTCTTT